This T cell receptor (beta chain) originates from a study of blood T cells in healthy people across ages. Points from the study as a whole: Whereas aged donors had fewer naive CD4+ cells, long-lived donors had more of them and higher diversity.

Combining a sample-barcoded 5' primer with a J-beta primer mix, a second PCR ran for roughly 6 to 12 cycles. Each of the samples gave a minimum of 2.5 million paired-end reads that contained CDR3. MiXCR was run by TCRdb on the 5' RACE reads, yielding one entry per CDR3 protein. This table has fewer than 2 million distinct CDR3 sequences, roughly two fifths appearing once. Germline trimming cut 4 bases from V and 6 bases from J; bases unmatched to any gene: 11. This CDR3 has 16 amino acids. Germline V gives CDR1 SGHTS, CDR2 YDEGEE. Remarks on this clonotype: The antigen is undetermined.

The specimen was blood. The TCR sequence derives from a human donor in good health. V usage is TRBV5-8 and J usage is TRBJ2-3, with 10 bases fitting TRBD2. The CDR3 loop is CASSGPRSGGGDTQYF. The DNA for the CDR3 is TGTGCCAGCAGCGGCCCCAGGAGCGGGGGGGGCGATACGCAGTATTTT.